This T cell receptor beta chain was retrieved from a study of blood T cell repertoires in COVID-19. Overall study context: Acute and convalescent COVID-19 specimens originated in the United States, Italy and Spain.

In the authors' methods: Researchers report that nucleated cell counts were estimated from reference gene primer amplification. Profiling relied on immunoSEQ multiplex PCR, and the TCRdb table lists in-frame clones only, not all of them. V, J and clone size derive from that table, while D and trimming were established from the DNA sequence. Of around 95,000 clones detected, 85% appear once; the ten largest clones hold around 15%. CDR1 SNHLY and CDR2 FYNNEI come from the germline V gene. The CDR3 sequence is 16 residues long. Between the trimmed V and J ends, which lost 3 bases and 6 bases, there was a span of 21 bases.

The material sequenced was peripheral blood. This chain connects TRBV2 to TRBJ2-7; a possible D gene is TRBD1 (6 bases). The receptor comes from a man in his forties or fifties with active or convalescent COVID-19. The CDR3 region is CASSDGWDAGVPEQYF. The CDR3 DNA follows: TGTGCCAGCAGTGATGGTTGGGACGCAGGGGTGCCCGAGCAGTACTTC.